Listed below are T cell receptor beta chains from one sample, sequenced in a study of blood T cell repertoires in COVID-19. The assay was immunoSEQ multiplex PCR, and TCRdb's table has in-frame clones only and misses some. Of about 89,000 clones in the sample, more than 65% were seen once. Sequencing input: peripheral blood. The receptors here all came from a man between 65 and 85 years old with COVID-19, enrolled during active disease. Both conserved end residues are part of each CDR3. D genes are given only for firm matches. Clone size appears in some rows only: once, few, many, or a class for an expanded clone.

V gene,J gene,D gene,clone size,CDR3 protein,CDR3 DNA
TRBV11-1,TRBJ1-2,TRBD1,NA,CASSLQGGYGYTF,TGTGCCAGCAGCTTGCAGGGGGGCTATGGCTACACCTTC
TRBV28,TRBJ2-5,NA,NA,CASSHLTKETQYF,TGTGCCAGCAGCCACCTGACAAAAGAGACCCAGTACTTC
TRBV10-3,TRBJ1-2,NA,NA,CAISEPGLGAGYTF,TGTGCCATCAGTGAGCCCGGCCTAGGTGCGGGCTACACCTTC
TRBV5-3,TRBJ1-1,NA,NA,CARSLREGESEAFF,TGTGCCAGAAGCTTGAGGGAGGGCGAATCTGAAGCTTTCTTT
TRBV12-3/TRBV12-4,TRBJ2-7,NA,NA,CASSRGHEYEQYF,TGTGCCAGCAGTCGAGGTCACGAGTACGAGCAGTACTTC
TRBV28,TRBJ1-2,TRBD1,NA,CASSIPGTAYGYTF,TGTGCCAGCAGTATTCCTGGGACAGCCTATGGCTACACCTTC
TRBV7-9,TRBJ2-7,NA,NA,CASSLIGRTGTYEQYF,TGTGCCAGCAGCTTAATAGGAAGGACGGGAACCTACGAGCAGTACTTC
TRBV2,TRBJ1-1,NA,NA,CASSETPRTGRAAFF,TGTGCCAGCAGTGAAACCCCGCGAACGGGGAGGGCAGCTTTCTTT
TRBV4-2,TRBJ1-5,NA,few,CASSHVQENQPQHF,TGTGCCAGCAGCCACGTACAGGAAAATCAGCCCCAGCATTTT
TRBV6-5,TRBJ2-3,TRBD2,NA,CASNTGTSGSDTQYF,TGTGCCAGCAATACCGGGACTAGCGGGTCAGATACGCAGTATTTT
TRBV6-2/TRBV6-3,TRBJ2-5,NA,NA,CASSYSQGGTQYF,TGTGCCAGCAGTTACTCGCAGGGGGGGACCCAGTACTTC
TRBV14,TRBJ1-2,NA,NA,CASSQDLRGEDGYTF,TGTGCCAGCAGCCAAGATCTTAGGGGTGAGGATGGCTACACCTTC
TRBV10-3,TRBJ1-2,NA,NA,CAIRRASGDYGYTF,TGTGCCATCAGGAGGGCCTCGGGGGACTATGGCTACACCTTC
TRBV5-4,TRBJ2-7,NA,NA,CASSQGSKQYF,TGTGCCAGCAGCCAGGGTAGTAAGCAGTACTTC
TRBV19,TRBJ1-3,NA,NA,CASSRESNRPSGNTIYF,TGTGCCAGTAGTAGAGAAAGTAACAGACCCTCTGGAAACACCATATATTTT
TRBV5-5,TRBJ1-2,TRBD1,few,CASSPQGEDYGYTF,TGTGCCAGCAGCCCCCAGGGGGAGGACTATGGCTACACCTTC
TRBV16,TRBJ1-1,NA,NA,CASSQSGQLNTEAFF,TGTGCCAGCAGCCAATCGGGGCAGTTGAACACTGAAGCTTTCTTT
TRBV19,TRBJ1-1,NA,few,CASSPTLNTEAFF,TGTGCCAGTAGCCCGACACTGAACACTGAAGCTTTCTTT
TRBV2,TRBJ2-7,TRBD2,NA,CASSYSGGAYEQYF,TGTGCCAGCAGTTATAGCGGGGGGGCCTACGAGCAGTACTTC
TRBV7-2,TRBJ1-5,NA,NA,CASSLGGVPQHF,TGTGCCAGCAGCTTAGGGGGGGTGCCCCAGCATTTT
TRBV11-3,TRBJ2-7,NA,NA,CASSFGERHTYEQYF,TGTGCCAGCAGCTTCGGAGAGCGGCACACCTACGAGCAGTACTTC
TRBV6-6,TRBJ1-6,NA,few,CASSYSAGVGSPLHF,TGTGCCAGCAGTTACTCGGCAGGGGTAGGTTCACCCCTCCACTTT
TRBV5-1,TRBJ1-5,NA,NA,CASSLGGSGQPQHF,TGCGCCAGCAGCTTGGGAGGGAGCGGTCAGCCCCAGCATTTT
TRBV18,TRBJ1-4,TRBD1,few,CASSQQGYAALTTNEKLFF,TGTGCCAGCTCACAACAGGGGTATGCGGCACTGACAACTAATGAAAAACTGTTTTTT
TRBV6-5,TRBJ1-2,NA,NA,CASSSGVGYTF,TGTGCCAGCAGCTCAGGGGTAGGCTACACCTTC
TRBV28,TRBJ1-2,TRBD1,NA,CASSSDRDGYGYTF,TGTGCCAGCAGTTCCGACAGGGACGGCTATGGCTACACCTTC
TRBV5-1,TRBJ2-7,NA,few,CASSLDPNPYEQYF,TGCGCCAGCAGCTTGGACCCTAACCCCTACGAGCAGTACTTC
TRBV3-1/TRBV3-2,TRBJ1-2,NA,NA,CASSQDLMRAYGYTF,TGTGCCAGCAGCCAAGACCTAATGAGGGCTTATGGCTACACCTTC
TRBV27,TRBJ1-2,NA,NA,CASIGWAGQNYGYTF,TGTGCCAGCATTGGGTGGGCAGGACAAAACTATGGCTACACCTTC
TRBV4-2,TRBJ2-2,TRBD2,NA,CASMDPAGDTGELFF,TGTGCCAGCATGGATCCCGCGGGAGACACCGGGGAGCTGTTTTTT
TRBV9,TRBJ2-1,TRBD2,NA,CASSVGGTSGPREQFF,TGTGCCAGCAGCGTAGGGGGGACTAGCGGCCCCCGCGAGCAGTTCTTC
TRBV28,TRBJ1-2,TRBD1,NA,CASRTGDRGYTF,TGTGCCAGCAGAACAGGGGATCGGGGCTACACCTTC
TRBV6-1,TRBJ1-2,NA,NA,CASSEVQGTYGYTF,TGTGCCAGCAGTGAAGTGCAGGGAACCTATGGCTACACCTTC
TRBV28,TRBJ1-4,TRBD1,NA,CASSSQGASYNEKLFF,TGTGCCAGCAGTTCTCAGGGGGCAAGCTATAATGAAAAACTGTTTTTT
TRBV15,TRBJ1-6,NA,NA,CATSRGGSSYNSPLHF,TGTGCCACCAGCAGAGGAGGAAGCTCCTATAATTCACCCCTCCACTTT
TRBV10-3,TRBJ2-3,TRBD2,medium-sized,CAISELAGLVFFDTQYF,TGTGCCATCAGTGAACTAGCGGGCCTCGTCTTTTTCGATACGCAGTATTTT
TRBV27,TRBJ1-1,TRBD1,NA,CASSGQARTEAFF,TGTGCCAGTTCTGGACAGGCCAGAACTGAAGCTTTCTTT
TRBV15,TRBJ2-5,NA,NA,CATSRVGGAGETQYF,TGTGCCACCAGCAGAGTAGGAGGGGCCGGGGAGACCCAGTACTTC